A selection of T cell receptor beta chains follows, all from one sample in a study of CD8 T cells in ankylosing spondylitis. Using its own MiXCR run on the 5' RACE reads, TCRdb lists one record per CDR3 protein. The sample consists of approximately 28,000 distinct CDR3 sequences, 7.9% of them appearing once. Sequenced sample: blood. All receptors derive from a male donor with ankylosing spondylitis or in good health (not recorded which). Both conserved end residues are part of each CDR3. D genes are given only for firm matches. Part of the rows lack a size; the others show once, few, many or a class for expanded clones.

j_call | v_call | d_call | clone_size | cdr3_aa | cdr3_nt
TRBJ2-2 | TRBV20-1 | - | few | CSVPGTPNTGELFF | TGCAGTGTTCCCGGGACTCCGAACACCGGGGAGCTGTTTTTT
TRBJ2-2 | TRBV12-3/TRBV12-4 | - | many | CASSRRVGGNTGELFF | TGTGCCAGCAGCCGCCGGGTCGGGGGGAACACCGGGGAGCTGTTTTTT
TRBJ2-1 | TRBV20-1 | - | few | CSATRVDEQFF | TGCAGTGCTACAAGGGTTGATGAGCAGTTCTTC
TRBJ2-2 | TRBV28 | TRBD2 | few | CASSLIGRGNTGELFF | TGTGCCAGCAGTTTAATCGGGAGGGGTAACACCGGGGAGCTGTTTTTT
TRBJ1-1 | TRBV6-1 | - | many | CASGFGTAFF | TGTGCCAGCGGGTTCGGGACAGCTTTCTTT
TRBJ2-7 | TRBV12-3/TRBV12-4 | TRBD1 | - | CASRPGTASYEQYF | TGTGCCAGCAGGCCCGGGACAGCTTCCTACGAGCAGTACTTC
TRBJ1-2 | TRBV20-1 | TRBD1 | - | CSARDRGVRGRGYTF | TGCAGTGCTAGAGATCGCGGTGTCAGGGGGAGGGGCTACACCTTC
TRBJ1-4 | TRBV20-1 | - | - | CSATRDLRGEKLFF | TGCAGTGCAACTCGGGACCTTCGAGGAGAAAAACTGTTTTTT
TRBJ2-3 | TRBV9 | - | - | CASSLRPENPANTDTQYF | TGTGCCAGCAGCTTAAGACCCGAAAATCCTGCAAACACAGATACGCAGTATTTT
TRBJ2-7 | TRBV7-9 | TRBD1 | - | CASSPKDRAYEQYF | TGTGCCAGCAGCCCCAAGGACAGGGCCTACGAGCAGTACTTC
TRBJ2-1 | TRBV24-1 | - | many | CATSEGRRYNEQFF | TGTGCCACCAGTGAGGGGAGGCGATACAATGAGCAGTTCTTC
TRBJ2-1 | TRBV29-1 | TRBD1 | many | CSLSPVDRHYNEQFF | TGCAGCCTCTCCCCCGTGGACAGGCACTACAATGAGCAGTTCTTC
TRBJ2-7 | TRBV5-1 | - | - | CASSFTGSSYEQYF | TGCGCCAGCAGCTTTACAGGGTCTTCCTACGAGCAGTACTTC
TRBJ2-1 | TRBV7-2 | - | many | CASSLAQGTYNEQFF | TGTGCCAGCAGCTTAGCGCAGGGAACCTACAATGAGCAGTTCTTC
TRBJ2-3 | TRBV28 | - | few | CASFTGQARTDTQYF | TGTGCCAGCTTTACGGGACAAGCTCGCACAGATACGCAGTATTTT
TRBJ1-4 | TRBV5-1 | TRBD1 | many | CASTRDSGDEKLFF | TGCGCCAGCACCAGGGACAGCGGAGATGAAAAACTGTTTTTT
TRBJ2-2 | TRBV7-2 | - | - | CASSRLPGTGELFF | TGTGCCAGCTCCAGACTTCCGGGGACCGGGGAGCTGTTTTTT
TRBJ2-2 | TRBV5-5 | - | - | CASSDISNTGELFF | TGTGCCAGCAGCGATATCAGTAACACCGGGGAGCTGTTTTTT
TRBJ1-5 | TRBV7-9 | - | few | CASSLLGPGTQPQHF | TGTGCCAGCAGCTTATTGGGGCCAGGGACCCAGCCCCAGCATTTT
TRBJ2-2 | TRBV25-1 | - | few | CASSKGVGAGTGELFF | TGTGCCAGCAGTAAGGGCGTAGGGGCGGGCACCGGGGAGCTGTTTTTT
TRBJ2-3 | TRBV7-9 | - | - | CASSLSRILDTQYF | TGTGCCAGCAGCTTAAGTCGGATCCTAGATACGCAGTATTTT
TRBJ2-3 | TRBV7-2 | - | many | CASSFSGQNTDTQYF | TGTGCCAGCAGCTTTTCTGGACAAAACACAGATACGCAGTATTTT
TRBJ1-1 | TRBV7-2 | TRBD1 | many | CASSSGTGDYRWNTEAFF | TGTGCCAGCAGCTCCGGGACAGGGGACTACCGATGGAACACTGAAGCTTTCTTT
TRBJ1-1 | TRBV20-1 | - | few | CSALKDRNTEAFF | TGCAGTGCCCTGAAAGACAGGAACACTGAAGCTTTCTTT
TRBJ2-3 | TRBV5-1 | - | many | CASSYGPRSDTQYF | TGCGCCAGCAGCTACGGACCTAGGAGCGATACGCAGTATTTT
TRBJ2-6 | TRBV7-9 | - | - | CASCFSGANVLTF | TGTGCCAGTTGCTTCTCTGGGGCCAACGTCCTGACTTTC
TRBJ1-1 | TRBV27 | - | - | CASSLSRVVENTEAFF | TGTGCCAGCAGTTTAAGCCGAGTGGTAGAGAACACTGAAGCTTTCTTT
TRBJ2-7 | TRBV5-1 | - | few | CASSLAWGGEQYF | TGCGCCAGCAGCTTGGCCTGGGGAGGCGAGCAGTACTTC
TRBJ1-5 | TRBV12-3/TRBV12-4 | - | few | CASSLGWGAQHF | TGTGCCAGCAGTTTAGGCTGGGGTGCCCAGCATTTT
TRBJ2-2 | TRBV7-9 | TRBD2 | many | CASSLSLAEATGELFF | TGTGCCAGCAGCTTAAGCCTAGCGGAAGCCACCGGGGAGCTGTTTTTT
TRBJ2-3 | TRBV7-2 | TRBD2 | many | CASSSGLAGDLSTDTQYF | TGTGCCAGCAGCTCAGGACTAGCGGGGGACCTTAGCACAGATACGCAGTATTTT
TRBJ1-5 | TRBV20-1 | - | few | CSARGGSRNQPQHF | TGCAGTGCTAGAGGGGGGAGTAGGAATCAGCCCCAGCATTTT
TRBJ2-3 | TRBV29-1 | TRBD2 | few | CSVASGSSTDTQYF | TGCAGCGTTGCTAGCGGGAGTTCCACAGATACGCAGTATTTT
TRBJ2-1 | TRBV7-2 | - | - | CASSSQGGQYNEQFF | TGTGCCAGCAGCTCACAGGGAGGCCAGTACAATGAGCAGTTCTTC
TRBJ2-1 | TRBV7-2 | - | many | CASSLAGGVYNEQFF | TGTGCCAGCAGCCTTGCTGGCGGGGTCTACAATGAGCAGTTCTTC
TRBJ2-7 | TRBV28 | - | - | CASSRSGYEQYF | TGTGCCAGCAGTCGTAGCGGATACGAGCAGTACTTC
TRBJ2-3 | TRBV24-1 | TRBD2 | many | CATSDLAGDTDTQYF | TGTGCCACCAGTGATCTAGCGGGAGACACAGATACGCAGTATTTT
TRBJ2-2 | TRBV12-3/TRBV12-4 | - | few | CASSLRFTGELFF | TGTGCCAGCAGTTTAAGGTTCACCGGGGAGCTGTTTTTT
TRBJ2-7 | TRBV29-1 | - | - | CSVEHPSGQQYF | TGCAGCGTTGAGCACCCTTCGGGACAGCAGTACTTC
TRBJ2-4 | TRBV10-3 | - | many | CAISESPAGSAKNIQYF | TGTGCCATCAGTGAGTCGCCGGCAGGGTCAGCCAAAAACATTCAGTACTTC
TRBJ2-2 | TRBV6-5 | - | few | CASSYSTAGELFF | TGTGCCAGCAGTTACTCTACAGCCGGGGAGCTGTTTTTT
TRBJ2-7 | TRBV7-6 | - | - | CASSWDKAYEQYF | TGTGCCAGCAGCTGGGACAAGGCCTACGAGCAGTACTTC
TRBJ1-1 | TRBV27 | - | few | CASSSDIWGEAFF | TGTGCCAGCAGTTCCGACATTTGGGGGGAAGCTTTCTTT
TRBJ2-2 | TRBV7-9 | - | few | CAGHGTGELFF | TGTGCCGGCCACGGGACCGGGGAGCTGTTTTTT
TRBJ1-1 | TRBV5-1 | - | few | CASSLISGGVEAFF | TGCGCCAGCAGCTTGATCTCGGGGGGTGTTGAAGCTTTCTTT
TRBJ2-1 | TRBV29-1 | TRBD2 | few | CSVEVLAGGPEFF | TGCAGCGTTGAAGTTCTAGCGGGAGGGCCGGAGTTCTTC
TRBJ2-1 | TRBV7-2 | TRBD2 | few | CASSLGPSGRAGEQFF | TGTGCCAGCAGCTTAGGGCCTAGCGGGAGGGCCGGGGAGCAGTTCTTC
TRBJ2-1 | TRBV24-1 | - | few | CATAGAGSALNEQFF | TGTGCCACCGCGGGTGCCGGAAGCGCCCTTAATGAGCAGTTCTTC
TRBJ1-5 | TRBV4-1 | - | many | CASSQDVPGNSNQPQHF | TGCGCCAGCAGCCAAGATGTTCCAGGGAACAGCAATCAGCCCCAGCATTTT
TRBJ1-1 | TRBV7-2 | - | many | CASSLYGRDTEAFF | TGTGCCAGCAGCCTCTACGGTAGGGACACTGAAGCTTTCTTT
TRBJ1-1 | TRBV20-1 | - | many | CSASRGMNTEAFF | TGCAGTGCTAGCAGGGGTATGAACACTGAAGCTTTCTTT